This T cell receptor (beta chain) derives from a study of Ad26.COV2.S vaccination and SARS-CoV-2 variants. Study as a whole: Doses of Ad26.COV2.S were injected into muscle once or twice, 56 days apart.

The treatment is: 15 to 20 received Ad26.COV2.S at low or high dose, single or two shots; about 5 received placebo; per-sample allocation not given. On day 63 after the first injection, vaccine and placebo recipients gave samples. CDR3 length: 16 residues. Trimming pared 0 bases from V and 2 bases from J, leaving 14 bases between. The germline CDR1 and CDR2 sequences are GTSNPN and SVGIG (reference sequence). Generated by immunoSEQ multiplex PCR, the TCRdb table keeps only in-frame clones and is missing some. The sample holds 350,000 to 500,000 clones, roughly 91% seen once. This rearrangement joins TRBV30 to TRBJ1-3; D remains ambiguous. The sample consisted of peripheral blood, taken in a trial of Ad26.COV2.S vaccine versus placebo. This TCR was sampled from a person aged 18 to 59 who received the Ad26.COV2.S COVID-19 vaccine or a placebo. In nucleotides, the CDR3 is TGTGCCTGGAGTGTATTGGCGGGAGTTACTGGAAACACCATATATTTT. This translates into CAWSVLAGVTGNTIYF.